These 18 T cell receptor beta chains originate from one sample sequenced in a study of blood T cell repertoires in COVID-19. The data were produced by immunoSEQ multiplex PCR, yet TCRdb's version contains in-frame clones alone and is incomplete. This table has about 150,000 clones, less than 90% appearing once. Sequences were obtained from peripheral blood. These receptors all come from a human donor with COVID-19, enrolled during active disease. The donor label of this sample is uncertain.

CDR3: CAISDPPEAGYNEQFF. Written as DNA, the CDR3 is TGTGCCATCAGTGACCCCCCCGAAGCCGGGTACAATGAGCAGTTCTTC. The chain employs TRBV10-3 and TRBJ2-1; no firm D call. Germline assignment: CDR1 ENHRY and CDR2 SYGVKD. The V and J ends lost 3 bases and 4 bases respectively, with 16 bases between them. The CDR3 length is 16 residues.

The V call is TRBV5-1, the J call TRBJ2-5, with D possibly being TRBD2 (5 bases). The CDR3 is 14 amino acids. Germline V gene data show CDR1 as SGHRS and CDR2 as YFSETQ. V was trimmed by 0 bases and J by 1 base, leaving 7 bases between them. The CDR3 DNA follows: TGCGCCAGCAGCTTGGCGGACTCCCAAGAGACCCAGTACTTC. Translating it yields CASSLADSQETQYF. Drawing the rest from reference TRBV5-1 and TRBJ2-5, the complete variable domain is KAGVTQTPRYLIKTRGQQVTLSCSPISGHRSVSWYQQTPGQGLQFLFEYFSETQRNKGNFPGRFSGRQFSNSRSEMNVSTLELGDSALYLCASSLADSQETQYFGPGTRLLVL.

This clone was seen only once. The chain is built from TRBV6-5 and TRBJ2-1, with 7 bases that match TRBD1. Germline lookup yields CDR1 MNHEY and CDR2 SVGAGI. After removal of 5 bases from V and 0 bases from J, the junction contained 4 bases not matched to a gene. This CDR3 comprises 15 residues. CDR3: CASSMGQSSYNEQFF. As DNA, the CDR3 is TGTGCCAGCAGTATGGGACAGAGCTCCTACAATGAGCAGTTCTTC.

A single count supports this clone. V usage is TRBV19 and J usage is TRBJ1-1; 7 bases are a match to TRBD1. Per the germline V gene, CDR1 is LNHDA and CDR2 is SQIVND (reference sequence). The length of the CDR3 is 14 residues. The J segment lost 1 base and the V segment lost 6 bases, leaving 5 bases of the junction unmatched. The CDR3 sequence is CASRSGGTNTEAFF. The CDR3 nucleotides are TGTGCCAGTAGATCAGGGGGGACGAACACTGAAGCTTTCTTT.

Points on this clone: A read error may produce the germline difference seen at one junction end. This chain joins TRBV6-5 and TRBJ2-7; TRBD1 matches 7 bases. CDR3 length: 14 amino acids. From germline, CDR1 is MNHEY and CDR2 SVGAGI. For the CDR3, the DNA is TGTGCCAGTAGTTCCGGGACAGCTCTCTACGAGCAGTACTTC. Translating it yields CASSSGTALYEQYF.

The chain uses TRBV6-1 and TRBJ2-7; 8 positions match TRBD1. The CDR3 is 15 amino acids. The germline V gene has CDR1 MNHNS and CDR2 SASEGT. The ends lost 5 bases at V and 7 bases at J; junction bases unmatched: 13. The CDR3 sequence: CASSPPRAGGEEQYF. Written as DNA, the CDR3 is TGTGCCAGCAGTCCACCCCGGGCAGGGGGCGAAGAGCAGTACTTC.

This clone was seen only once. V gene TRBV5-1 combines with J gene TRBJ1-4, with TRBD1 matching over 7 bases. CDR3 length equals 14 residues. With 4 bases clipped from V and 5 bases from J, the junction kept 5 bases outside the gene matches. Germline V lookup: CDR1 SGHRS, CDR2 YFSETQ. CDR3: CASSQGTENEKLFF. Here the CDR3 DNA reads TGCGCCAGCAGCCAAGGGACAGAGAATGAAAAACTGTTTTTT. Variable domain in full (rest from reference TRBV5-1 and TRBJ1-4): KAGVTQTPRYLIKTRGQQVTLSCSPISGHRSVSWYQQTPGQGLQFLFEYFSETQRNKGNFPGRFSGRQFSNSRSEMNVSTLELGDSALYLCASSQGTENEKLFFGSGTQLSVL.

This CDR3 reads CASSIFTGSDTQYF. CDR3 DNA: TGTGCCAGCAGCATATTTACGGGGTCGGATACGCAGTATTTT. The rearrangement links TRBV7-9 to TRBJ2-3; possibly TRBD2 for D (5 bases). The germline V gene has CDR1 SEHNR and CDR2 FQNEAQ (reference sequence). CDR3 length: 14 amino acids. V was trimmed by 5 bases and J by 6 bases, leaving 15 bases between them.

CDR3 residues: CASGLAFQPQHF. The CDR3 DNA is TGTGCTAGTGGTTTGGCTTTTCAGCCCCAGCATTTT. J is TRBJ1-5 and V is TRBV12-5; the D is unclear. Per the germline V gene, CDR1 is LGHNT and CDR2 is FRNRAP. Trimming pared 1 base from V and 6 bases from J, leaving 4 bases between. There are 12 residues in the CDR3. The full variable domain, completed using reference TRBV12-5 and TRBJ1-5, is DARVTQTPRHKVTEMGQEVTMRCQPILGHNTVFWYRQTMMQGLELLAYFRNRAPLDDSGMPKDRFSAEMPDATLATLKIQPSEPRDSAVYFCASGLAFQPQHFGDGTRLSIL.

The V and J genes are TRBV3-1 (or the pseudogene TRBV3-2) and TRBJ1-3; 8 bases match TRBD1. V shed 4 bases and J 5 bases; nucleotides not matched to a gene: 7. Germline assignment: CDR1 LGHDT and CDR2 YNNKEL (reference sequence). The CDR3 loop spans 15 amino acids. CDR3 in DNA: TGTGCCAGCAGCCGGACGGACAGGGAAAGAAACACCATATATTTT. This codes for CASSRTDRERNTIYF.

The rearrangement uses TRBV9 and TRBJ1-1, with 7 nucleotides matching TRBD1. CDR3 length equals 15 residues. CDR1 is SGDLS, CDR2 YYNGEE, per germline. With 0 bases clipped from V and 0 bases from J, the junction kept 2 bases outside the gene matches. This chain's CDR3 is CASSVGDRLNTEAFF. The DNA of the CDR3 is TGTGCCAGCAGCGTAGGGGACAGATTGAACACTGAAGCTTTCTTT.

The chain employs TRBV28 and TRBJ2-5, with 7 bases aligning to TRBD2. Germline V gene lookup returns CDR1 MDHEN and CDR2 SYDVKM. The ends lost 7 bases at V and 5 bases at J; junction bases unmatched: 13. The CDR3 covers 15 residues. The CDR3 nucleotides are TGTGCCAGCACAGGACTAGTCGGCGAAGGGGAGACCCAGTACTTC. This codes for CASTGLVGEGETQYF.

This chain connects TRBV11-3 to TRBJ2-7, with 7 positions matching TRBD2. CDR3 size: 16 residues. The J segment lost 6 bases and the V segment lost 11 bases, leaving 22 bases of the junction unmatched. The germline V gene has CDR1 SGHNT and CDR2 YENEEA. This CDR3 reads CARWGGYWAGKGEQYF. The CDR3 nucleotides read TGTGCCCGCTGGGGGGGGTACTGGGCGGGTAAAGGCGAGCAGTACTTC.

The chain has TRBV2 and TRBJ2-7; D ambiguous. The CDR3 is 11 amino acids. CDR1 SNHLY and CDR2 FYNNEI come from the germline V gene. Trimming shortened V by 4 bases and J by 13 bases, and 14 bases separated the two germline ends. CDR3 coding DNA: TGTGCCAGCAGTGGTGACACCACTCCCTACTTC. Amino acid sequence: CASSGDTTPYF.

In regard to this clone: The junction shows a germline mismatch at one end, possibly a read error. V is TRBV10-3 and J is TRBJ2-1; D ambiguous. CDR1 and CDR2 from the germline V gene are ENHRY and SYGVKD. This CDR3 spans 13 amino acids. CDR3 amino acids: CAIRPNSDNEQFF. As DNA, the CDR3 is TGTGCCATCAGACCAAACTCCGACAATGAGCAGTTCTTC.

The chain links TRBV10-3 to TRBJ1-2, with D possibly being TRBD1 (5 bases). Looked up from germline, CDR1 is ENHRY and CDR2 is SYGVKD. The V end was cut by 2 bases, the J end by 4 bases, with 14 bases between. The CDR3 length is 15 residues. Here the CDR3 DNA reads TGTGCCATCAGTGAGGTTCCTGGTCAGGGCTATGGCTACACCTTC. This encodes CAISEVPGQGYGYTF.

The chain employs TRBV19 and TRBJ2-7, with 7 bases identical to TRBD2. J gave up 0 bases and V 4 bases, and 6 bases lay outside the gene matches. Germline V lookup: CDR1 LNHDA, CDR2 SQIVND (reference sequence). The CDR3 has 15 amino acids. The CDR3 protein is CASSRRGGISYEQYF. The CDR3 region has the DNA TGTGCCAGTAGTAGAAGGGGAGGGATCTCCTACGAGCAGTACTTC.

Written as DNA, the CDR3 is TGTGCCAGCAGCCTTACAGGGGCTGGGGCCAACGTCCTGACTTTC. Protein sequence: CASSLTGAGANVLTF. The chain carries TRBV3-1 (or the pseudogene TRBV3-2) and TRBJ2-6, with 7 bases matching TRBD1. The CDR3 runs to 15 residues. Germline trimming cut 4 bases from V and 2 bases from J; bases unmatched to any gene: 2. Germline CDR1 is LGHDT and CDR2 is YNNKEL (reference sequence).